This T cell receptor (beta chain) derives from a study of blood T cells in healthy people across ages. Worth noting for this clonotype: Its antigen is currently unknown.

Each donor was a healthy Caucasian individual from Russia, aged about 6 to 90. Samples each yielded at least 6 micrograms of total RNA. Study-wide results and limits: Aged donors had fewer naive CD4+ cells and lower diversity than long-lived donors.

Using a J-beta primer mix together with a sample-barcoded 5' primer, a second PCR was run for roughly 6 to 12 cycles. A minimum of 2.5 million CDR3-containing paired-end reads was obtained for each sample. In TCRdb, the 5' RACE reads were re-called with MiXCR into one record per CDR3 protein. This sample carries roughly 1,700,000 distinct CDR3 sequences, approximately 28% of them seen once, and the ten largest clones take approximately 7.7%. The CDR3 is 15 residues long. The germline V gene has CDR1 KGHDR and CDR2 SFDVKD. J lost 1 base, V lost 0 bases, and 0 bases had no gene match. The clonotype comes from a woman in her twenties or thirties in good health. Sequencing was performed on blood. The V and J genes are TRBV24-1 and TRBJ2-3, with 7 bases lining up with TRBD1. The CDR3 bases are TGTGCCACCAGTGATTTGGGGACAGGCACAGATACGCAGTATTTT. Protein product: CATSDLGTGTDTQYF.